One and the same sample provided the 10 T cell receptor beta chains below, sequenced in a study of blood T cell repertoires in COVID-19. The table came from immunoSEQ multiplex PCR; TCRdb's copy has only in-frame clones and leaves some out. The table has roughly 150,000 clones, approximately 88% seen once; the top ten hold approximately 2.8%. The sequenced sample was peripheral blood. The receptors were sampled from a man aged 55-75 years with acute or convalescent COVID-19.

The chain joins TRBV11-2 to TRBJ1-5; the match to TRBD1 covers 7 bases. Germline values: CDR1 SGHAT, CDR2 FQNNGV. The CDR3 covers 15 residues. V lost 6 bases, J lost 2 bases, and 7 bases stayed unmatched. The CDR3 here is CASSKGAEGNQPQHF. As DNA, the CDR3 is TGTGCCAGCAGTAAGGGGGCGGAAGGCAATCAGCCCCAGCATTTT.

The genes are TRBV29-1 and TRBJ1-1, with D hard to call. CDR3 length: 12 residues. Germline V gives CDR1 SQVTM, CDR2 ANQGSEA. Trimming removed 4 bases at V and 4 bases at J, with 10 bases between. CDR3 coding DNA: TGCAGCGTTGCGCAATCGGGCACTGAAGCTTTCTTT. Translated, it gives CSVAQSGTEAFF.

This chain uses TRBV13 with TRBJ2-2, with D possibly TRBD1 on 6 matching bases. The CDR3 covers 12 residues. Germline V gives CDR1 PRHDT, CDR2 FYEKMQ (reference sequence). V dropped 4 bases and J dropped 7 bases, with 7 bases sitting between them. CDR3 residues: CASSSDSGELFF. In DNA form, the CDR3 reads TGTGCCAGCAGCTCGGACAGCGGGGAGCTGTTTTTT. The full variable domain, rest sourced from reference TRBV13 and TRBJ2-2, is AAGVIQSPRHLIKEKRETATLKCYPIPRHDTVYWYQQGPGQDPQFLISFYEKMQSDKGSIPDRFSAQQFSDYHSELNMSSLELGDSALYFCASSSDSGELFFGEGSRLTVL.

The table lists this clone with a count of one. The CDR3 region has the DNA TGTGCCAGCAGCCAAGATCTGTCCAGCGCCGCGAACAATGAGCAGTTCTTC. Its translation is CASSQDLSSAANNEQFF. This chain links TRBV4-2 with TRBJ2-1; no firm D call. This CDR3 is built from 17 residues. The V gene lost 0 bases and the J gene lost 5 bases, with 17 bases spanning the gap. Germline loops: CDR1 LGHNA, CDR2 YNFKEQ.

The gene calls are TRBV5-1 and TRBJ2-2, with D possibly matching TRBD1 (5 bases). CDR3 length equals 16 residues. The V gene's germline CDR1 is SGHRS and CDR2 YFSETQ. The germline V and J ends were trimmed by 2 bases and 1 base, with 12 bases remaining between them. In nucleotides, the CDR3 is TGCGCCAGCAGCTTTTTAGGGCAGGGGAACACCGGGGAGCTGTTTTTT. Protein product: CASSFLGQGNTGELFF.

The V and J genes are TRBV2 and TRBJ1-6; tentatively, D is TRBD1 (5 bases). The CDR3 is 14 amino acids. The V end was cut by 4 bases, the J end by 7 bases, with 11 bases between. Germline CDR1 reads SNHLY; CDR2 reads FYNNEI. The CDR3 sequence is CASSGGQANSPLHF. The CDR3 DNA is TGTGCCAGCAGTGGAGGACAAGCAAATTCACCCCTCCACTTT.

This clone occurred once. The V call is TRBV10-2, the J call TRBJ2-5, with D possibly TRBD1 on 6 matching bases. CDR3 length: 15 amino acids. Trimming stripped 0 bases from V and 3 bases from J, with 11 bases between. Germline CDR1 is WSHSY and CDR2 is SAAADI. The CDR3: CASSESRGFKETQYF. The CDR3 DNA sequence: TGCGCCAGCAGTGAGTCGAGGGGGTTCAAAGAGACCCAGTACTTC.

This rearrangement joins TRBV12-3 or TRBV12-4 to TRBJ2-7, with D perhaps TRBD1 (6 bases). There are 13 residues in the CDR3. V lost 2 bases to trimming and J lost 5 bases, with 10 bases between them. Here the CDR3 DNA reads TGTGCCAGCAGTTTACAACAGGGCGACGAGCAGTACTTC. It codes for CASSLQQGDEQYF.

The rearrangement links TRBV9 to TRBJ2-3; 9 bases line up with TRBD2. Germline V gives CDR1 SGDLS, CDR2 YYNGEE. The CDR3 is 17 residues long. V was pared by 3 bases and J by 5 bases, with 13 bases of the junction left unmatched. In DNA form, the CDR3 reads TGTGCCAGCAGCGCCGCCGGGGCGGGGGGGCCTGGAGATACGCAGTATTTT. Translating it yields CASSAAGAGGPGDTQYF.

The rearrangement joins TRBV19 to TRBJ1-5, with D unclear. V was cut by 4 bases and J by 0 bases, with 10 bases left in between. Germline assignment: CDR1 LNHDA and CDR2 SQIVND (reference sequence). This CDR3 is built from 15 residues. The DNA for the CDR3 is TGTGCCAGTAGTAGTTCCAGGTATAGCAATCAGCCCCAGCATTTT. Its translation is CASSSSRYSNQPQHF.